This TCR beta chain was found in a study of blood T cell repertoires in COVID-19. Study context: PBMCs, B-cell-depleted T cells, or T cells were the source of the cDNA or gDNA that made up the material.

Trimming took off 0 bases at V and 7 bases at J, with 13 bases between the two ends. This CDR3 has 16 residues. Germline V lookup: CDR1 MGHRA, CDR2 YSYEKL. Per the study methods: It was from reference gene primer amplification that nucleated cell counts were estimated. Repertoires were generated with immunoSEQ multiplex PCR, while TCRdb's copy carries only in-frame clones and drops some. V and J calls plus clone size are reproduced from that table; the DNA served to infer D and trimming. Of under 250,000 clones listed, around 89% were seen once; the top ten hold about 5%. This chain joins TRBV4-1 and TRBJ1-6; D is unresolved. This sequence originates from a woman aged 40 to 50 with acute or convalescent COVID-19. The sequenced sample consisted of peripheral blood. CDR3 sequence: CASSQDILTENSPLHF. The CDR3 nucleotides are TGCGCCAGCAGCCAAGATATCTTAACAGAAAATTCACCCCTCCACTTT.